A selection of T cell receptor beta chains follows, all from one sample in a study of T cells after yellow fever vaccination. TCRdb reanalysed the 5' RACE reads using MiXCR and keeps one entry per CDR3 protein. The repertoire consists of some 670,000 distinct CDR3 sequences, with 9% to 15% occurring once and the leading ten covering approximately 15%. Sequencing was performed on PBMCs, taken on the day of the yellow fever booster vaccination. All receptors come from a man younger than 40 who received the YFV17D yellow fever vaccine. The CDR3 runs from the conserved cysteine through the conserved F or W. Size tells how often a clone was seen (once, few, many) or the class of an expanded clone, and some rows leave it out.

j_call v_call clone_size cdr3_aa
TRBJ2-1 TRBV5-1 few CASGEYNEQFF
TRBJ2-2 TRBV6-5 few CATEKNSGELFF
TRBJ2-7 TRBV7-2 NA CASSFGISGYEQYF
TRBJ1-3 TRBV20-1 many CSASHSGNTIYF
TRBJ2-5 TRBV20-1 few CSARRTRKGLKTQYF
TRBJ2-3 TRBV5-1 NA CASSLRSDAHRGGTQYF
TRBJ1-5 TRBV10-3 NA CAISDGQGGSSQHF
TRBJ2-5 TRBV12-3/TRBV12-4 few CASSLGRDGKTQYF
TRBJ2-7 TRBV20-1 few CSASQYEQYF
TRBJ2-2 TRBV29-1 NA CSVEEQGTNTGELFF
TRBJ2-1 TRBV29-1 NA CSVAGSDPYNEQFF
TRBJ2-3 TRBV7-2 NA CASSLAWREGMEGTQYF
TRBJ1-6 TRBV5-6 few CASSLGVSSPLHF
TRBJ2-2 TRBV20-1 NA CSARTSGSGKPGELFF
TRBJ2-5 TRBV7-2 many CASSLVQSPWGETQYF
TRBJ1-4 TRBV7-2 NA CASSIRARANEKLFF
TRBJ2-7 TRBV27 NA CASSLGARSYEQYF
TRBJ2-5 TRBV30 NA CAWSVYGQETQYF
TRBJ2-3 TRBV28 few CASSQILGGTDTQYF
TRBJ1-3 TRBV20-1 few CSARIGGAIGNTIYF
TRBJ2-7 TRBV19 few CASSMTGAYEQYF
TRBJ2-7 TRBV9 few CASSPTGGRTYEQYF
TRBJ2-1 TRBV15 NA CATSRGVTSLREQFF
TRBJ2-7 TRBV19 NA CASSIAASYEQYF
TRBJ2-1 TRBV28 few CASSSTPPTGTGEQFF
TRBJ1-5 TRBV10-3 NA CAITANSNQPQHF
TRBJ2-5 TRBV7-2 few CASTNLASQETQYF
TRBJ2-7 TRBV20-1 NA CSASLGDPYEQYF
TRBJ2-3 TRBV18 few CASPTGGERGDTQYF
TRBJ2-2 TRBV14 NA CASSQDSGTSGSLNTGELFF
TRBJ2-3 TRBV6-2/TRBV6-3 few CASSLRAGGYADTQYF
TRBJ1-5 TRBV7-2 few CASSLDRGQQPQHF
TRBJ1-1 TRBV29-1 many CSVEMNTEAFF
TRBJ2-1 TRBV6-2/TRBV6-3 NA CASSWGQGARVPLVF
TRBJ2-7 TRBV20-1 NA CSAGLRTNDSYEQYF
TRBJ1-6 TRBV10-2 few CASMQGWNSPLHF
TRBJ1-4 TRBV20-1 NA CSGKDSKTNEKLFF
TRBJ2-3 TRBV6-2/TRBV6-3 few CASSYSIGGYTQYF
TRBJ2-1 TRBV20-1 few CSARTGREQFF
TRBJ1-2 TRBV19 NA CASIGGQWGYTF
TRBJ2-2 TRBV7-2 NA CASSLQGRGLGIGELFF
TRBJ2-7 TRBV7-2 NA CASSLSGLANYEQYF
TRBJ1-6 TRBV20-1 NA CSAADWGSNSPLHF
TRBJ1-6 TRBV19 few CATSTDYNSPLHF
TRBJ2-3 TRBV20-1 NA CSAIQTSLGTDTQYF